One sample yielded the 2 T cell receptor beta chains listed below, sequenced in a study of cytomegalovirus exposure and HLA in healthy donors. Amplification used 60 Vbeta primers and 13 Jbeta primers. Some clones are missing from TCRdb's copy, which holds only in-frame ones; the method was immunoSEQ multiplex PCR. The sample carries approximately 170,000 clones, roughly 80% recorded once. Sequences were obtained from PBMCs. The receptors here all came from a human donor in good health.

This clone has more than one count but fewer than ten. The rearrangement uses TRBV19 and TRBJ2-2; 7 bases are a match to TRBD1. The CDR3 sequence is 15 residues long. Germline V lookup: CDR1 LNHDA, CDR2 SQIVND (reference sequence). V shed 7 bases and J 2 bases; nucleotides not matched to a gene: 7. The CDR3 region has the DNA TGTGCCAGTAACACCGGGACAGCAAACACCGGGGAGCTGTTTTTT. Translating gives CASNTGTANTGELFF. The entire variable domain, with the rest obtained from reference TRBV19 and TRBJ2-2, is as follows: DGGITQSPKYLFRKEGQNVTLSCEQNLNHDAMYWYRQDPGQGLRLIYYSQIVNDFQKGDIAEGYSVSREKKESFPLTVTSAQKNPTAFYLCASNTGTANTGELFFGEGSRLTVL.

The V gene is TRBV6-1, the J gene TRBJ1-1; possible D gene TRBD1, 6 bases. The CDR3 consists of 13 residues. The V end lost 8 bases, the J end lost 5 bases, and 15 bases lay between the germline ends. The germline V gene has CDR1 MNHNS and CDR2 SASEGT. DNA of the CDR3: TGTGCCAGCCACAGGGTGACGAAAACTGAAGCTTTCTTT. This codes for CASHRVTKTEAFF.